These 28 T cell receptor beta chains share one sample of origin, sequenced in a study of blood T cell repertoires in COVID-19. The assay was immunoSEQ multiplex PCR, and TCRdb's table has in-frame clones only and misses some. The sample has about 310,000 clones; more than 75% are singletons. The source material was peripheral blood. These receptor sequences come from a man between 50 and 59 years old with active or convalescent COVID-19.

This sequence joins TRBV10-3 and TRBJ1-1; possible D gene TRBD1, 6 bases. Trimming took 6 bases from V and 1 from J, leaving 12 bases between them. This CDR3 region has 14 residues. Germline values: CDR1 ENHRY, CDR2 SYGVKD. CDR3 protein: CAISRDTRNTEAFF. Here the CDR3 DNA reads TGTGCCATCAGCCGGGACACCCGGAACACTGAAGCTTTCTTT.

The genes are TRBV11-3 and TRBJ2-1; TRBD2 matches at 10 bases. Germline CDR1 reads SGHNT; CDR2 reads YENEEA. This CDR3 is 15 amino acids long. The V segment lost 5 bases and the J segment 7 bases; nucleotides outside the gene matches: 8. As DNA, the CDR3 is TGTGCCAGCAGCCGAGCGTCTAGCGGGAGAAATGAGCAGTTCTTC. Amino acids: CASSRASSGRNEQFF.

V and J are TRBV7-8 and TRBJ1-2; D unresolved. Deletions cut 5 bases from V and 8 bases from J, with 18 bases between. The CDR3 is made up of 14 amino acids. The germline V gene encodes CDR1 SGHVS and CDR2 FQNEAQ. The CDR3 nucleotides are TGTGCCAGCAGCGTCGACGGCGGGTTAGGAGGCTACACCTTC. It encodes CASSVDGGLGGYTF.

V and J are TRBV11-2 and TRBJ2-5; TRBD2 aligns across 7 bases. In germline, CDR1 is SGHAT, CDR2 FQNNGV. The V segment lost 5 bases and the J segment 12 bases; nucleotides outside the gene matches: 15. The CDR3 loop spans 14 amino acids. This CDR3 is CASSPGFSFGGKYF. The CDR3, as DNA: TGTGCCAGCAGCCCAGGTTTTAGTTTCGGGGGGAAGTACTTC.

V and J are TRBV6-1 and TRBJ1-5, with TRBD1 matching 9 bases. CDR3 length equals 19 residues. Per the germline V gene, CDR1 is MNHNS and CDR2 is SASEGT. V was pared by 4 bases and J by 1 base, with 14 bases of the junction left unmatched. CDR3 nucleotide sequence: TGTGCCAGCAGTGGGACAGGGGCATACATGTTTGCCAGCAATCAGCCCCAGCATTTT. The encoded protein is CASSGTGAYMFASNQPQHF.

The chain is built from TRBV14 and TRBJ1-5; 9 nucleotides match TRBD1. This CDR3 is built from 14 residues. In germline, CDR1 is SGHDN, CDR2 FVKESK. Germline trimming cut 5 bases from V and 5 bases from J; bases unmatched to any gene: 4. The CDR3, as DNA: TGTGCCAGCAGCGGGACAGGGCACGATCAGCCCCAGCATTTT. It codes for CASSGTGHDQPQHF.

This clone was recorded once. The rearrangement uses TRBV28 and TRBJ2-1, with D perhaps TRBD2 (6 bases). The germline V and J ends were trimmed by 3 bases and 8 bases, with 11 bases remaining between them. This CDR3 has 13 residues. Per germline, CDR1 MDHEN and CDR2 SYDVKM. CDR3 region: CASSFLASDEQFF. The CDR3 DNA follows: TGTGCCAGCAGTTTTCTAGCGTCAGATGAGCAGTTCTTC.

The chain carries TRBV15 and TRBJ1-1; D may be TRBD1 (5 bases). This CDR3 comprises 16 residues. V lost 0 bases and J 4 bases, leaving 15 bases between the germline ends. Germline V gene sequence: CDR1 LNHNV, CDR2 YYDKDF (reference sequence). Written as DNA, the CDR3 is TGTGCCACCAGCAGAGAGACAGCTCTAAACCCCACTGAAGCTTTCTTT. Its protein product is CATSRETALNPTEAFF.

This clone was found once. This chain joins TRBV18 and TRBJ2-2, with a tentative D call TRBD2 (5 bases). This CDR3 is built from 16 residues. Germline CDR1 reads KGHSH; CDR2 reads LQKENI. V was shortened by 2 bases and J by 6 bases, with 16 bases between the two germline ends. The CDR3 sequence: CASSPSRTGFAGELFF. CDR3 sequence (DNA): TGTGCCAGCTCACCAAGCCGGACGGGGTTTGCCGGGGAGCTGTTTTTT.

This clone was seen only a few times. The chain links TRBV2 to TRBJ1-1; D uncertain. Germline CDR1 reads SNHLY; CDR2 reads FYNNEI. Trimming left V 4 bases short and J 2 bases short, with 11 bases between. CDR3 length: 14 residues. The CDR3 coding sequence is TGTGCCAGCAGTGGGTTGAGACAAAACACTGAAGCTTTCTTT. The encoded protein is CASSGLRQNTEAFF.

This chain uses TRBV5-1 with TRBJ2-7; D is unresolved. There are 17 residues in the CDR3. V lost 2 bases, J lost 0 bases, and 18 bases lay in between. The germline V gene encodes CDR1 SGHRS and CDR2 YFSETQ. Here the CDR3 DNA reads TGCGCCAGCAGCTTCTTCCCCTATCAGAGGAGCTCCTACGAGCAGTACTTC. This gives the protein CASSFFPYQRSSYEQYF.

The chain carries TRBV18 and TRBJ1-6, with D perhaps matching TRBD1 (5 bases). The CDR3 has 16 amino acids. The V end was cut by 0 bases, the J end by 7 bases, with 13 bases between. CDR1 and CDR2 (germline): KGHSH, LQKENI. The chain's CDR3 is CASSPPIRQRNSPLHF. In DNA, the CDR3 is TGTGCCAGCTCACCACCGATACGACAGAGAAATTCACCCCTCCACTTT.

The chain links TRBV28 to TRBJ1-5, with D maybe TRBD1 (6 bases). Trimming cost V 8 bases and J 0 bases, with 14 bases left between them. The length of the CDR3 is 15 residues. CDR1 is MDHEN and CDR2 is SYDVKM in the germline V gene. The CDR3 is CASGTPIYSNQPQHF. Here the CDR3 DNA reads TGTGCCAGCGGGACACCGATTTATAGCAATCAGCCCCAGCATTTT.

The rearrangement links TRBV5-1 to TRBJ2-1, with D perhaps matching TRBD2 (5 bases). V was trimmed by 4 bases and J by 9 bases, leaving 11 bases between them. Looked up from germline, CDR1 is SGHRS and CDR2 is YFSETQ. This CDR3 is built from 12 residues. CDR3 sequence (DNA): TGCGCCAGCAGCATCAACCGGGGTGAGCAGTTCTTC. This codes for CASSINRGEQFF.

This clone has just a few counts. This chain links TRBV10-2 with TRBJ2-5, with 7 bases that match TRBD1. The CDR3 is 14 amino acids. Germline values: CDR1 WSHSY, CDR2 SAAADI. The J segment lost 5 bases and the V segment lost 5 bases, leaving 8 bases of the junction unmatched. As DNA, the CDR3 is TGCGCCAGCAGTTTTAATGACAGGGCGGAGACCCAGTACTTC. This translates into CASSFNDRAETQYF.

The chain uses TRBV24-1 and TRBJ2-5; 7 bases align to TRBD2. The CDR3 extends over 15 amino acids. In germline, CDR1 is KGHDR, CDR2 SFDVKD. The trim removed 5 bases at V and 0 bases at J, leaving 5 bases unmatched. The CDR3 nucleotides are TGTGCCACCAGTGCGTGGCTAGCGGACCAAGAGACCCAGTACTTC. Translation: CATSAWLADQETQYF.

Points on this clone: Other DNA sequences within the sample encode an identical CDR3. This chain connects TRBV28 to TRBJ1-6; 9 nucleotides line up with TRBD1. CDR1 and CDR2 from the germline V gene are MDHEN and SYDVKM. The junction had 3 bases not matched to a gene; V was cut back by 6 bases and J by 6 bases. The CDR3 spans 14 residues. This CDR3 reads CASRPGQGNSPLHF. CDR3 in DNA: TGTGCCAGCAGACCGGGACAGGGTAATTCACCCCTCCACTTT.

The chain links TRBV11-2 to TRBJ2-1, with 7 bases matching TRBD2. CDR1 SGHAT and CDR2 FQNNGV come from the germline V gene. J gave up 5 bases and V 3 bases, and 1 base lay outside the gene matches. The CDR3 has 13 residues. The CDR3 DNA reads TGTGCCAGCAGCTTGACTAGCAACAATGAGCAGTTCTTC. Translation: CASSLTSNNEQFF.

V is TRBV5-1 and J is TRBJ2-5; D remains unclear. The CDR3 totals 14 residues. Per germline, CDR1 SGHRS and CDR2 YFSETQ. Trimming took 0 bases from V and 1 from J, leaving 7 bases between them. The CDR3 here is CASSLDRRQETQYF. The CDR3 nucleotides are TGCGCCAGCAGCTTGGACAGACGCCAAGAGACCCAGTACTTC.

The chain is built from TRBV18 and TRBJ2-1; D remains ambiguous. Trimming cost V 3 bases and J 9 bases, with 18 bases left between them. The germline gives CDR1 KGHSH, CDR2 LQKENI. The CDR3 is 15 amino acids. CDR3 residues: CASSPTGTRRSEQFF. The CDR3 DNA reads TGTGCCAGCTCACCTACCGGAACCAGAAGGAGTGAGCAGTTCTTC.

The genes are TRBV27 and TRBJ2-7; possible D gene TRBD1, 6 bases. V shed 3 bases and J shed 7 bases, with 19 bases lying between them. CDR1 is MNHEY, CDR2 SMNVEV, per germline (reference sequence). The CDR3 is 15 residues long. The DNA for the CDR3 is TGTGCCAGCAGTTTGTTAGGACAGAGACCTAGGGAGCAGTACTTC. Encoded protein: CASSLLGQRPREQYF.

A single count supports this clone. The CDR3 sequence is CASSPVLYGYTF. The CDR3 bases are TGTGCCAGCAGCCCGGTCCTTTATGGCTACACCTTC. The rearrangement joins TRBV7-2 to TRBJ1-2; the D is unclear. With 5 bases removed from V and 5 bases from J, the gap between germline ends came to 9 bases. CDR3 length: 12 residues. Germline V gene sequence: CDR1 SGHTA, CDR2 FQGNSA. Supplemented by reference TRBV7-2 and TRBJ1-2, the full variable domain reads GAGVSQSPSNKVTEKGKDVELRCDPISGHTALYWYRQSLGQGLEFLIYFQGNSAPDKSGLPSDRFSAERTGGSVSTLTIQRTQQEDSAVYLCASSPVLYGYTFGSGTRLTVV.

The rearrangement links TRBV19 to TRBJ2-5; 8 nucleotides align to TRBD2. CDR1 and CDR2 (germline): LNHDA, SQIVND (reference sequence). The CDR3 is 16 residues long. Losses at the gene ends were 8 bases for V and 3 bases for J; bases not matched to a gene: 14. CDR3 nucleotide sequence: TGTGCCAGTTCAACTCGCCCCGGACTAGCCGAAGAGACCCAGTACTTC. Translated, it gives CASSTRPGLAEETQYF.

This clone was seen ten or more times. The chain carries TRBV27 and TRBJ2-7; the D gene is possibly TRBD1 (5 bases). Germline CDR1 MNHEY, CDR2 SMNVEV (reference sequence). V lost 2 bases and J lost 2, with 10 bases in between. CDR3 size: 14 residues. The CDR3 DNA reads TGTGCCAGCAGTTTAATGGCAGGGCCCTACGAGCAGTACTTC. Translated: CASSLMAGPYEQYF.

This clone was observed a handful of times. The chain uses TRBV27 and TRBJ2-7; 7 nucleotides match TRBD2. This CDR3 comprises 13 residues. Germline-derived CDR1 and CDR2 are MNHEY and SMNVEV (reference sequence). With 5 bases clipped from V and 3 bases from J, the junction kept 4 bases outside the gene matches. CDR3 sequence reads: CASSAGEDYEQYF. As DNA, the CDR3 is TGTGCCAGCAGTGCGGGAGAGGACTACGAGCAGTACTTC.

The chain combines TRBV15 with TRBJ2-1, with 8 bases fitting TRBD2. CDR3 length: 15 amino acids. Losses at the gene ends were 7 bases for V and 3 bases for J; bases not matched to a gene: 8. CDR1 is LNHNV, CDR2 YYDKDF, per germline (reference sequence). CDR3 nucleotides: TGTGCCACCAACAGCAAAGCGGGGGTCTACAATGAGCAGTTCTTC. This codes for CATNSKAGVYNEQFF.

The V call is TRBV5-4, the J call TRBJ2-6; D is uncertain. Between the trimmed V and J ends, which lost 7 bases and 3 bases, there was a span of 11 bases. The length of the CDR3 is 14 residues. Germline CDR1 reads SGHNT; CDR2 reads YYREEE (reference sequence). The CDR3 loop reads CASQSAGGANVLTF. DNA of the CDR3: TGTGCCAGCCAATCCGCCGGTGGGGCCAACGTCCTGACTTTC.

This chain uses TRBV4-3 with TRBJ1-1, with D possibly being TRBD1 (6 bases). CDR1 and CDR2 (germline): LGHNA, YSLEER. The CDR3 is 16 residues long. Trimming stripped 1 base from V and 0 bases from J, with 12 bases between. As DNA, the CDR3 is TGCGCCAGCAGCCAAGTGGGGGGGCGAATGAACACTGAAGCTTTCTTT. It yields the protein CASSQVGGRMNTEAFF.